This is a list of T cell receptor beta chains from one sample in a study of T cell responses to AZD1222 COVID-19 vaccine. Profiled with immunoSEQ multiplex PCR; TCRdb holds only in-frame clones, not every one. The repertoire holds roughly 100,000 clones, with 90% to 95% as singletons. This sample comprised peripheral blood, obtained on day 0 of AZD1222 vaccination. The receptors shown here come from an adult in good health. Each CDR3 is given with its conserved first and last residue. D genes are given only for firm matches. Part of the rows lack a size; the others show once, few, many or a class for expanded clones.

J gene,clone size,V gene,D gene,CDR3 DNA,CDR3 protein
TRBJ1-2,.,TRBV27,TRBD1,TGTGCCAGCAGATCAACCGGGACAGGACTCTATGGCTACACCTTC,CASRSTGTGLYGYTF
TRBJ1-3,.,TRBV6-5,.,TGTGCCAGCAGACCTCCAAGTTCTGGAAACACCATATATTTT,CASRPPSSGNTIYF
TRBJ2-7,.,TRBV9,TRBD1,TGTGCCAGCAGCTGGGAGGGACAGGGGTACGACGAGCAGTACTTC,CASSWEGQGYDEQYF
TRBJ2-7,.,TRBV27,TRBD2,TGTGCCAGCAGACCCTACCCGGGACTAGGGTACGAGCAGTACTTC,CASRPYPGLGYEQYF
TRBJ2-5,few,TRBV12-5,.,TGTGCTACGGGGAGCTCAGAGACCCAGTACTTC,CATGSSETQYF
TRBJ2-7,.,TRBV30,.,TGTGCCTGGAGTGTACCCCAGCGGTCCTACGAGCAGTACTTC,CAWSVPQRSYEQYF
TRBJ2-3,.,TRBV25-1,.,TGTGCCAGCAGCCGCTCACAATATACGCAGTATTTT,CASSRSQYTQYF
TRBJ1-1,.,TRBV7-9,.,TGTGCCAGCACTTTAAGGGGGGATACTGAAGCTTTCTTT,CASTLRGDTEAFF
TRBJ1-2,.,TRBV19,.,TGTGCCAGTAGTATAGCACATAACTATGGCTACACCTTC,CASSIAHNYGYTF
TRBJ1-2,.,TRBV28,TRBD1,TGTGCCAGCAGAGTTCCCGGGACAGGGGATGGATATGGCTACACCTTC,CASRVPGTGDGYGYTF
TRBJ1-1,once,TRBV19,.,TGTGCCAGTAGGCACCGGGACATTATCGCTGAAGCTTTCTTT,CASRHRDIIAEAFF
TRBJ2-2,.,TRBV9,.,TGTGCCAGCAGCCCTCCCGGGGGCAGGGACACCGGGGAGCTGTTTTTT,CASSPPGGRDTGELFF
TRBJ2-3,.,TRBV4-3,TRBD2,TGCGCCAGCAGCCAAGGACTAGCGGGGACAAACACAGATACGCAGTATTTT,CASSQGLAGTNTDTQYF
TRBJ2-7,.,TRBV11-2,.,TGTGCCAGCAGCTCCCCGGGTCGGGGAATCGAGCAGTACTTC,CASSSPGRGIEQYF
TRBJ2-7,.,TRBV7-2,TRBD2,TGTGCCAGCAGCTTAGCGAGGACTAGCGGGGGCGAGCAGTACTTC,CASSLARTSGGEQYF
TRBJ1-5,.,TRBV6-2/TRBV6-3,.,TGTGCCAGCAGTTACTCGGGATCTCGGTTAGAGCCCCAGCATTTT,CASSYSGSRLEPQHF
TRBJ1-3,.,TRBV10-3,TRBD1,TGTGCCATCAAATCCGGACAGGGGAGCTATGACACCATATATTTT,CAIKSGQGSYDTIYF
TRBJ2-3,.,TRBV5-1,TRBD2,TGCGCCAGCAGCCGGGGACTAGCGGGAAGCACAGATACGCAGTATTTT,CASSRGLAGSTDTQYF
TRBJ2-7,.,TRBV5-1,.,TGCGCCAGCAGCTTTACGGGACAAGTTTACGAGCAGTACTTC,CASSFTGQVYEQYF
TRBJ2-1,once,TRBV6-1,.,TGTGCCAGCAGTGAAGGTCGAGACAGGCGGACGCAGTTCTTC,CASSEGRDRRTQFF
TRBJ1-4,.,TRBV7-2,.,TGTGCCAGCAGAACACAGCCTAATGAAAAACTGTTTTTT,CASRTQPNEKLFF
TRBJ2-3,.,TRBV2,.,TGTGCCAGCAGTGCAGAGAGTTCAGATACGCAGTATTTT,CASSAESSDTQYF
TRBJ2-7,.,TRBV12-3/TRBV12-4,.,TGTGCCAGCAGCCCCTCATCCAGGGGAGAGCAGTACTTC,CASSPSSRGEQYF
TRBJ2-7,once,TRBV27,.,TGTGCCAGCGCTTCGGGGGGCGGCTCCTACGAGCAGTACTTC,CASASGGGSYEQYF
TRBJ1-2,.,TRBV3-1/TRBV3-2,.,TGTGCCAGCAGCCAGGGCAGGGAAAGGGTTGGCTACACCTTC,CASSQGRERVGYTF
TRBJ2-3,.,TRBV7-3,.,TGTGCCAGCAGCTTTCGGGCGGCGCCGACTGATACGCAGTATTTT,CASSFRAAPTDTQYF
TRBJ1-6,.,TRBV14,.,TGTGCCAGCAGCCAAGTAGTTTTCAATTCACCCCTCCACTTT,CASSQVVFNSPLHF
TRBJ2-7,.,TRBV5-4,TRBD1,TGTGCCAGCAGCATAACCGGACAGGGGATCCCTTCCTACGAGCAGTACTTC,CASSITGQGIPSYEQYF
TRBJ2-5,.,TRBV28,.,TGTGCCAGCAGTTTCGTTAGCGGAAAAGAGACCCAGTACTTC,CASSFVSGKETQYF
TRBJ1-3,.,TRBV11-1,.,TGTGCCAGCAGCCTACGGAGCTCTGGAAACACCATATATTTT,CASSLRSSGNTIYF
TRBJ2-3,.,TRBV7-2,TRBD2,TGTGCCAGCAGCTTAGGCGGCGGGAGGGCTGATACGCAGTATTTT,CASSLGGGRADTQYF
TRBJ2-1,.,TRBV5-1,.,TGCGCCAGCAGCTTGGAGGCCGCTAAGTCCAATGAGCAGTTCTTC,CASSLEAAKSNEQFF
TRBJ1-5,.,TRBV12-3/TRBV12-4,.,TGTGCCAGCAGAAATCGGGGGCCCGGGCCCCAGCATTTT,CASRNRGPGPQHF
TRBJ2-7,.,TRBV7-8,TRBD1,TGTGCCAGCAGCTTAGATGGACAGGGGCCTTTCGAGCAGTACTTC,CASSLDGQGPFEQYF
TRBJ2-7,.,TRBV11-2,TRBD2,TGTGCCAGCAGCGAAAGACTAGCGGGAGGTTCCGAGCAGTACTTC,CASSERLAGGSEQYF
TRBJ1-6,.,TRBV19,.,TGTGCCAGTAGTGCCTTGGGACACCGCTCCTATAATTCACCCCTCCACTTT,CASSALGHRSYNSPLHF
TRBJ1-3,.,TRBV15,TRBD1,TGTGCCACCAGCATTTTTACGACAGGGTCTGGAAACACCATATATTTT,CATSIFTTGSGNTIYF
TRBJ1-6,.,TRBV30,.,TGTGCCTGGAGTGGAAGGAGGTTTGTACCCCTCCACTTT,CAWSGRRFVPLHF
TRBJ2-7,.,TRBV21-1,.,TGTGCCAGCAGCTGGTCCAGGGAGCAGTACTTC,CASSWSREQYF
TRBJ1-2,.,TRBV4-1,.,TGCGCCAGTGCCGGACCGCTCTATGGGGGCTACACCTTC,CASAGPLYGGYTF
TRBJ2-5,.,TRBV11-3,.,TGTGCCAGCAGCTTGGGGGTCGAGGAATTGGAGACCCAGTACTTC,CASSLGVEELETQYF
TRBJ2-4,once,TRBV28,.,TGTGCCAGCAGTTTCGCCGGGGCCTGGGGCCGAAACATTCAGTACTTC,CASSFAGAWGRNIQYF
TRBJ1-2,.,TRBV5-1,.,TGCGCCAGCAGCTTGTCCCCAGGGAGCTATGGCTACACCTTC,CASSLSPGSYGYTF